The 5 T cell receptor beta chains given below trace back to one sample, sequenced in a study of shared clonotypes between healthy human individuals. Cells designated naive CD8 were CD45RO-negative and were positively selected for CCR7, with terminally differentiated effector memory CD45RA+ cells excluded. Repertoires were generated with immunoSEQ multiplex PCR, while TCRdb's copy carries only in-frame clones and drops some. The sample contains 550,000 to 750,000 clones, roughly 96% of which appear only once. The source material was naive CD8+ T cells sorted from blood. These receptors were taken from a woman between 25 and 40 years old in good health.

The V call is TRBV27, the J call TRBJ1-1; 7 nucleotides line up with TRBD1. The CDR3 covers 18 residues. V shed 4 bases, J shed 5 bases, and the junction held 19 bases outside the gene matches. Germline V gene sequence: CDR1 MNHEY, CDR2 SMNVEV (reference sequence). In nucleotides, the CDR3 is TGTGCCAGCAGTTCGAACCCGGACAGGAGGGTAACGGGGACTGAAGCTTTCTTT. This codes for CASSSNPDRRVTGTEAFF.

The genes are TRBV5-1 and TRBJ1-1; D remains ambiguous. Germline CDR1 is SGHRS and CDR2 is YFSETQ. The CDR3 length is 16 residues. Trimming stripped 0 bases from V and 1 base from J, with 13 bases between. CDR3 DNA sequence: TGCGCCAGCAGCTTGGCCTATGAGACCTGGAACACTGAAGCTTTCTTT. Residues: CASSLAYETWNTEAFF.

The chain employs TRBV5-8 and TRBJ1-1, with a tentative D call TRBD1 (5 bases). V was cut by 0 bases and J by 0 bases, with 12 bases left in between. This CDR3 region has 16 residues. Per the germline V gene, CDR1 is SGHTS and CDR2 is YDEGEE. The CDR3 loop reads CASSLAGDLMNTEAFF. DNA for the CDR3: TGTGCCAGCAGCTTGGCGGGGGACCTAATGAACACTGAAGCTTTCTTT.

As for this clone: Additional DNA sequences in this sample encode the identical CDR3. This chain links TRBV10-3 with TRBJ2-1, with 11 bases aligning to TRBD2. The J segment lost 4 bases and the V segment lost 4 bases, leaving 0 bases of the junction unmatched. Germline assignment: CDR1 ENHRY and CDR2 SYGVKD. This CDR3 is 14 amino acids long. In DNA form, the CDR3 reads TGTGCCATCAGTGGGACTAGCGGGTACAATGAGCAGTTCTTC. Residues: CAISGTSGYNEQFF.

CDR3 in amino acids: CASSDTGLYQETQYF. The CDR3 coding sequence is TGTGCCAGCAGCGACACTGGACTTTACCAAGAGACCCAGTACTTC. The chain combines TRBV5-6 with TRBJ2-5, with D possibly matching TRBD2 (5 bases). Germline lookup yields CDR1 SGHDT and CDR2 YYEEEE. The V and J ends lost 4 bases and 0 bases respectively, with 13 bases between them. The CDR3 extends over 15 amino acids.